This entry lists 2 T cell receptor beta chains sequenced from one sample in a study of CD8+CD57+ T cells in acquired aplastic anemia. TCR beta VDJ and CDR3 profiles were obtained from a genomic DNA template. MiXCR, applied by TCRdb to the reads, yields one record per CDR3 protein. The sample includes around 190,000 distinct CDR3 sequences, roughly 57% of them seen just once. The sample consisted of sorted CD4+, CD8+, or CD8+CD57+ T cells (not recorded which) from PBMCs. Source of these receptors: a human donor in good health.

This clonotype was observed many times. The CDR3 coding sequence is TGTGCCAGCAGCTTGACAGGCGAGGACGAGCAGTACTTC. Encoded protein: CASSLTGEDEQYF. V usage is TRBV5-6 and J usage is TRBJ2-7; the D gene is possibly TRBD1 (5 bases). The CDR3 consists of 13 residues. Trimming took off 1 base at V and 5 bases at J, with 10 bases between the two ends. Germline V gene sequence: CDR1 SGHDT, CDR2 YYEEEE.

Points on this clonotype: The conserved phenylalanine or tryptophan normally closing the CDR3 is absent here, so this likely arose from a read error. The DNA is omitted, as the CDR3 cannot be located on it reliably, and the CDR3 follows TCRdb's listing. The gene calls are TRBV7-3 and TRBJ2-5; the D call in the table, TRBD2, was not verified against the DNA. The CDR3 contains 8 residues when both ends are counted. From germline, CDR1 is SGHTA and CDR2 FQGTGA. The CDR3 loop reads CASRPIAG.